Detailed here is one T cell receptor (beta chain). Its antigen is unknown. The CDR3 has 16 amino acids. Germline-derived CDR1 and CDR2 are PRHDT and FYEKMQ (reference sequence). V was clipped by 5 bases and J by 3 bases; unmatched bases: 12. This entry is derived from a study of T cells in Graves' hyperthyroidism and ophthalmopathy. As for the study in general: Peripheral blood samples were taken at initial diagnosis, prior to any treatment.

The CDR3 regions of TCR beta were amplified from RNA transcripts. The TCR CDR3 first-round RT-PCR relied on the HTBI primer set. TCRdb re-called the multiplex PCR reads with MiXCR, one entry per CDR3 protein. The data hold approximately 720,000 distinct CDR3 sequences, with around 20% observed a single time. Findings and limits, study-wide: The model identified upcoming ophthalmopathy a median approximately 6.5 months ahead of onset. The majority of expanded thyroid clonotypes above 0.001 also appeared in blood. Ophthalmopathy cases were set apart from stable hyperthyroidism by a 13 V-J model.

The sequencing sample was made of blood. The chain carries TRBV13 and TRBJ2-5, with TRBD2 identical over 7 bases. The TCR was taken from a woman in her forties or fifties with Graves' hyperthyroidism that later progressed to Graves' ophthalmopathy. CDR3 coding DNA: TGTGCCAGCAGCCCTCTAGAGCCTAGCGGCGAAGAGACCCAGTACTTC. Translating gives CASSPLEPSGEETQYF.